This TCR beta chain was sequenced in a study of Graves' ophthalmopathy and Graves' hyperthyroidism. Turning to the study itself: No treatment had been given when peripheral blood was collected at initial diagnosis. Notes on the study in general: With just under 71% sensitivity and about 72% specificity, the model predicted ophthalmopathy progression. Classification of ophthalmopathy versus stable hyperthyroidism by a 13-signature model yielded around 88% sensitivity and around 77% specificity.

This clonotype was recorded many times. Antigen specificity is unknown. Exclusion applied to patients with other autoimmune diseases, uncontrolled infections, pregnancy or lactation. Amplifying from RNA transcripts, the study obtained TCR beta CDR3 regions. The workflow started with a first-round RT-PCR run with HTBI primers and then moved on to a second-round multiplex PCR. TCRdb reanalysed the multiplex PCR reads using MiXCR and keeps one entry per CDR3 protein. The sample lists 660,000 or so distinct CDR3 sequences, more than 40% seen once, with over 2.5% in the top ten. This CDR3 region has 12 residues. CDR1 SGHRS and CDR2 YFSETQ come from the germline V gene. V was shortened by 5 bases and J by 2 bases, with 8 bases between the two germline ends.

This sequence was found in an adult man with Graves' ophthalmopathy. V is TRBV5-1 and J is TRBJ2-7; D is unclear. Sequenced sample: peripheral blood. CDR3: CASSGSPYEQYF. Here the CDR3 DNA reads TGCGCCAGCAGTGGCAGTCCCTACGAGCAGTACTTC. Drawing the rest from reference TRBV5-1 and TRBJ2-7, the complete variable domain is KAGVTQTPRYLIKTRGQQVTLSCSPISGHRSVSWYQQTPGQGLQFLFEYFSETQRNKGNFPGRFSGRQFSNSRSEMNVSTLELGDSALYLCASSGSPYEQYFGPGTRLTVT.